The 3 T cell receptor beta chains below all came from one sample that was sequenced in a study of early T cells in non-severe SARS-CoV-2 infection. TCRdb used MiXCR to reprocess the 5' RACE reads, holding one entry per CDR3 protein. The data show around 94,000 distinct CDR3 sequences, approximately 14% seen once. Sequencing input: whole blood. Every receptor here comes from an adult who was a healthcare worker with PCR-confirmed SARS-CoV-2 infection or an uninfected control (not recorded which).

The J gene is TRBJ1-1, the V gene TRBV3-1; D call uncertain. Germline V gives CDR1 LGHDT, CDR2 YNNKEL (reference sequence). Trimming took off 2 bases at V and 2 bases at J, with 3 bases between the two ends. This CDR3 spans 12 amino acids. The CDR3 DNA is TGTGCCAGCAGCCAACCTAACACTGAAGCTTTCTTT. Its protein product is CASSQPNTEAFF. Full variable domain (rest looked up from reference TRBV3-1 and TRBJ1-1): DTAVSQTPKYLVTQMGNDKSIKCEQNLGHDTMYWYKQDSKKFLKIMFSYNNKELIINETVPNRFSPKSPDKAHLNLHINSLELGDSAVYFCASSQPNTEAFFGQGTRLTVV.

This clonotype appeared a few times. The chain couples TRBV4-1 to TRBJ2-3, with TRBD1 matching 8 bases. This CDR3 contains 15 residues. J gave up 1 base and V 4 bases, and 4 bases lay outside the gene matches. Germline V CDR1 and CDR2: MGHRA, YSYEKL. CDR3 DNA: TGCGCCAGCAGCCCAGGGGGCCACGGCACAGATACGCAGTATTTT. Translated: CASSPGGHGTDTQYF.

This clonotype turned up a few times. This rearrangement joins TRBV29-1 to TRBJ2-2; unclear D gene. The CDR3 runs to 11 residues. V dropped 7 bases and J dropped 8 bases, with 11 bases sitting between them. Germline assignment: CDR1 SQVTM and CDR2 ANQGSEA. The CDR3 DNA sequence: TGCAGCGCTCCGGTCATAGGGGAGCTGTTTTTT. Translation gives CSAPVIGELFF.